The entry below describes one TCR beta chain. Its antigen is not identified. The data originate from a study of vaccination and CD4 T cells after COVID-19. The overall study: The stimulating agents, overlapping spike peptides, came from SARS-CoV-2, HCoV-NL63, HCoV-OC43 and HCoV-229E.

Germline V CDR1 and CDR2: MDHEN, SYDVKM. This CDR3 contains 12 residues. The germline V and J ends were trimmed by 11 bases and 5 bases, with 12 bases remaining between them. The study's findings and limits: Convalescent patients' clones that were vaccine-specific were spike mono-reactive in 304 of 307 cases. SARS-CoV-2-reactive clonotypes rose nonsignificantly, with the median going from around 20 to 38. With convalescent patients, a median about 86% of reactive clones emerged solely after vaccination.

Cultured CD4+ T-cell DNA underwent Oncomine TCR Beta short-read sequencing. MiXCR, applied by TCRdb to the PCR reads, yields one record per CDR3 protein. The sample holds about 15,000 distinct CDR3 sequences, about 73% seen once. Sample treatment: roughly 10-day PBMC culture with coronavirus spike peptide pools or control peptides (ViraFEST assay). The J gene is TRBJ2-2, the V gene TRBV28; D remains ambiguous. The sample taken for sequencing was CD4+ T cells from blood, cultured in vitro. The sequence came from a human donor who had recovered from COVID-19. The CDR3 sequence is CASSVRTGELFF. In DNA form, the CDR3 reads TGTGCCTCCTCCGTGAGGACCGGGGAGCTGTTTTTT.